This is a list of T cell receptor beta chains from one sample in a study of T cells after posttransplantation cyclophosphamide. Measured with immunoSEQ multiplex PCR; TCRdb has only the in-frame clones, and not every one. In the table there are roughly 8,000 clones, roughly 90% of which are singletons. The sequencing here drew on CD4+ T cells sorted from blood, taken 1,300 to 1,500 days after allogeneic stem cell transplant with posttransplant cyclophosphamide. All receptors come from a female patient in her fifties who received an allogeneic stem cell transplant from a related donor, was CMV-positive, and had no GVHD. Some T cells may be provided by the graft donor. CDR3s include the opening cysteine and the closing phenylalanine or tryptophan. The order of the fields is clone size, D gene, V gene, J gene, CDR3 DNA, CDR3 protein. A D gene is named only where the DNA matches it firmly. Part of the rows lack a size; the others show once, few, many or a class for expanded clones.

abundance: NA
d_gene: TRBD2
v_gene: TRBV30
j_gene: TRBJ2-1
CDR3nt: TGTGCCTGGAGTGCTTTTTTCGCTAGCGGGAGTTCTGAGCAGTTCTTC
CDR3aa: CAWSAFFASGSSEQFF

abundance: NA
d_gene: TRBD1
v_gene: TRBV27
j_gene: TRBJ1-5
CDR3nt: TGTGCCAGCACTCCCGGGACAGATCAGCCCCAGCATTTT
CDR3aa: CASTPGTDQPQHF

abundance: NA
d_gene: NA
v_gene: TRBV30
j_gene: TRBJ1-4
CDR3nt: TGTGCCTGGAGTACACAGGGACCCGGAAGAGAAAAACTGTTTTTT
CDR3aa: CAWSTQGPGREKLFF

abundance: NA
d_gene: NA
v_gene: TRBV28
j_gene: TRBJ1-4
CDR3nt: TGTGCCAGCAGTCTCGACAGGCCGCCAAATGAAAAACTGTTTTTT
CDR3aa: CASSLDRPPNEKLFF

abundance: NA
d_gene: NA
v_gene: TRBV13
j_gene: TRBJ2-7
CDR3nt: TGTGCCAGCAGTTACGCCGACAGCTACGAGCAGTACTTC
CDR3aa: CASSYADSYEQYF

abundance: NA
d_gene: TRBD1
v_gene: TRBV4-1
j_gene: TRBJ2-7
CDR3nt: TGCGCCAGCAGCCAAGGGACAGGGCGGGAGCAGTACTTC
CDR3aa: CASSQGTGREQYF

abundance: few
d_gene: NA
v_gene: TRBV9
j_gene: TRBJ1-2
CDR3nt: TGTGCCAGCAGCGAGCGGACCTACCAGGGGGGCTACACCTTC
CDR3aa: CASSERTYQGGYTF

abundance: NA
d_gene: TRBD1
v_gene: TRBV11-2
j_gene: TRBJ2-1
CDR3nt: TGTGCCAGCAGCCACATAAGGGACAGGGGGCGGAATGAGCAGTTCTTC
CDR3aa: CASSHIRDRGRNEQFF

abundance: NA
d_gene: NA
v_gene: TRBV5-5
j_gene: TRBJ1-1
CDR3nt: TGTGCCAGCAGCCTAAGGACAGTGAACACTGAAGCTTTCTTT
CDR3aa: CASSLRTVNTEAFF

abundance: NA
d_gene: NA
v_gene: TRBV6-1
j_gene: TRBJ1-5
CDR3nt: TGTGCCAGCAGTGGACTGACTGGAGTCCGAAATCAGCCCCAGCATTTT
CDR3aa: CASSGLTGVRNQPQHF

abundance: NA
d_gene: TRBD1
v_gene: TRBV6-5
j_gene: TRBJ1-3
CDR3nt: TGTGCCAGCAGCCGAGGACAGGTCTCTGGAAACACCATATATTTT
CDR3aa: CASSRGQVSGNTIYF

abundance: NA
d_gene: NA
v_gene: TRBV5-6
j_gene: TRBJ2-7
CDR3nt: TGTGCCAGCAGCTTGTTTCCCCCAAATGCCGGCTACGAGCAGTACTTC
CDR3aa: CASSLFPPNAGYEQYF

abundance: NA
d_gene: TRBD1
v_gene: TRBV7-2
j_gene: TRBJ1-6
CDR3nt: TGTGCCAGCAGCAAACAGGGGAACTCGTGGTTACCCCTCCACTTT
CDR3aa: CASSKQGNSWLPLHF

abundance: NA
d_gene: NA
v_gene: TRBV4-2
j_gene: TRBJ1-4
CDR3nt: TGTGCCAGCAGCCAAGGGGGGGGAGGACAGCTCAATGAAAAACTGTTTTTT
CDR3aa: CASSQGGGGQLNEKLFF

abundance: NA
d_gene: NA
v_gene: TRBV5-4
j_gene: TRBJ2-7
CDR3nt: TGTGCCAGCTCCTACCAGGGGTACTACGAGCAGTACTTC
CDR3aa: CASSYQGYYEQYF

abundance: NA
d_gene: TRBD2
v_gene: TRBV7-3
j_gene: TRBJ2-3
CDR3nt: TGTGCCAGCAGCTTAAATGGACGGGGGGGTGTAGATACGCAGTATTTT
CDR3aa: CASSLNGRGGVDTQYF

abundance: NA
d_gene: NA
v_gene: TRBV1
j_gene: TRBJ2-4
CDR3nt: TGCACCAGCAGCCTTACTAGCGGGATCACCAAAAACATTCAGTACTTC
CDR3aa: CTSSLTSGITKNIQYF

abundance: NA
d_gene: TRBD2
v_gene: TRBV4-1
j_gene: TRBJ2-5
CDR3nt: TGCGCCAGCAGCCAGGGGGGACTAGCGGGAGGGGAGACCCAGTACTTC
CDR3aa: CASSQGGLAGGETQYF

abundance: NA
d_gene: NA
v_gene: TRBV11-2
j_gene: TRBJ1-1
CDR3nt: TGTGCCAGCAGCCAGACTCAAAAGACTGAAGCTTTCTTT
CDR3aa: CASSQTQKTEAFF

abundance: NA
d_gene: NA
v_gene: TRBV13
j_gene: TRBJ1-3
CDR3nt: TGTGCCAGCAGCACAGGGAGAGGAAACACCATATATTTT
CDR3aa: CASSTGRGNTIYF

abundance: NA
d_gene: NA
v_gene: TRBV27
j_gene: TRBJ2-1
CDR3nt: TGTGCCAGCAGTTTAAGGTTTTGGGGGCCGGAGGATGGGGATGAGCAGTTCTTC
CDR3aa: CASSLRFWGPEDGDEQFF

abundance: NA
d_gene: TRBD2
v_gene: TRBV27
j_gene: TRBJ2-1
CDR3nt: TGTGCCAGCAGTCCACCGGGACTAGCGGGATTTCTCTACGGGAATGAGCAGTTCTTC
CDR3aa: CASSPPGLAGFLYGNEQFF

abundance: NA
d_gene: NA
v_gene: TRBV18
j_gene: TRBJ2-3
CDR3nt: TGTGCCAGCTCTTTAGGGGTAGATACGCAGTATTTT
CDR3aa: CASSLGVDTQYF

abundance: NA
d_gene: NA
v_gene: TRBV7-6
j_gene: TRBJ1-2
CDR3nt: TGTGCCAGCAGCTTAGTACTTAGGCAGGGGTGGAACTATGGCTACACCTTC
CDR3aa: CASSLVLRQGWNYGYTF

abundance: NA
d_gene: TRBD1
v_gene: TRBV11-3
j_gene: TRBJ2-7
CDR3nt: TGTGCCAGCAGCCCAGGGACAGGGGACGAGCAGTACTTC
CDR3aa: CASSPGTGDEQYF

abundance: NA
d_gene: NA
v_gene: TRBV28
j_gene: TRBJ2-3
CDR3nt: TGTGCCAGCAGTTCTCACAGGGGAGGAGCAGATACGCAGTATTTT
CDR3aa: CASSSHRGGADTQYF

abundance: NA
d_gene: NA
v_gene: TRBV2
j_gene: TRBJ1-2
CDR3nt: TGTGCCTGGTACAGGGTGAACTATGGCTACACCTTC
CDR3aa: CAWYRVNYGYTF

abundance: NA
d_gene: TRBD1
v_gene: TRBV19
j_gene: TRBJ1-4
CDR3nt: TGTGCCAGGCGACAGGGGCAAAGTGAAAAACTGTTTTTT
CDR3aa: CARRQGQSEKLFF

abundance: NA
d_gene: TRBD2
v_gene: TRBV10-3
j_gene: TRBJ2-3
CDR3nt: TGTGCCATCGGGGGGCAGGGCCTAGCGGGAGGCTGGAGAGATACGCAGTATTTT
CDR3aa: CAIGGQGLAGGWRDTQYF

abundance: NA
d_gene: NA
v_gene: TRBV10-1
j_gene: TRBJ2-7
CDR3nt: TGCGCCAGCAGTGTGGGGAGACAAGGGGAGCAGTACTTC
CDR3aa: CASSVGRQGEQYF

abundance: NA
d_gene: NA
v_gene: TRBV5-1
j_gene: TRBJ1-2
CDR3nt: TGCGCCAGCAGCTTACAGTTTGCTAACTATGGCTACACCTTC
CDR3aa: CASSLQFANYGYTF

abundance: NA
d_gene: NA
v_gene: TRBV10-3
j_gene: TRBJ2-1
CDR3nt: TGTGCCATCAGTGATAAAAGAACAGGAGGGTATGAGCAGTTCTTC
CDR3aa: CAISDKRTGGYEQFF

abundance: NA
d_gene: TRBD1
v_gene: TRBV18
j_gene: TRBJ2-1
CDR3nt: TGTGCCAGCTCACCCCGGACGACAGGGTTAAGCTCCTACAATGAGCAGTTCTTC
CDR3aa: CASSPRTTGLSSYNEQFF

abundance: once
d_gene: NA
v_gene: TRBV7-3
j_gene: TRBJ2-5
CDR3nt: TGTGCCAGCAGCCCCCCTTCGGAGGGTGGAGAGACCCAGTACTTC
CDR3aa: CASSPPSEGGETQYF

abundance: NA
d_gene: NA
v_gene: TRBV6-1
j_gene: TRBJ1-1
CDR3nt: TGTGCCAGTTTACAGAACACTGAAGCTTTCTTT
CDR3aa: CASLQNTEAFF

abundance: NA
d_gene: TRBD2
v_gene: TRBV6-6
j_gene: TRBJ2-7
CDR3nt: TGTGCCAGCAGTGCAACTGTGGGAGGGGTCAGCTACGAGCAGTACTTC
CDR3aa: CASSATVGGVSYEQYF

abundance: NA
d_gene: TRBD2
v_gene: TRBV18
j_gene: TRBJ2-7
CDR3nt: TGTGCCAGCTCACCGTTTTTGACTAGCGGCTCCTACGAGCAGTACTTC
CDR3aa: CASSPFLTSGSYEQYF

abundance: few
d_gene: TRBD2
v_gene: TRBV4-1
j_gene: TRBJ2-7
CDR3nt: TGCGCCAGCAGCCTTGAAGCTAGCGGTTCCTACGAGCAGTACTTC
CDR3aa: CASSLEASGSYEQYF

abundance: NA
d_gene: TRBD1
v_gene: TRBV18
j_gene: TRBJ2-4
CDR3nt: TGTGCCAGCTCACCACCGGTTGGGACAGGTAAAAACATTCAGTACTTC
CDR3aa: CASSPPVGTGKNIQYF

abundance: NA
d_gene: TRBD2
v_gene: TRBV10-2
j_gene: TRBJ2-3
CDR3nt: TGCGCCAGCAGTGATAGCGGGATTCGCACAGATACGCAGTATTTT
CDR3aa: CASSDSGIRTDTQYF

abundance: NA
d_gene: NA
v_gene: TRBV5-5
j_gene: TRBJ1-2
CDR3nt: TGTGCCAGCAGTTCAGGGAACTATGGCTACACCTTC
CDR3aa: CASSSGNYGYTF

abundance: NA
d_gene: NA
v_gene: TRBV2
j_gene: TRBJ1-1
CDR3nt: TGTGCCAGCAGGGTACAGGATTCCACCTTTGAAGCTTTCTTT
CDR3aa: CASRVQDSTFEAFF

abundance: NA
d_gene: TRBD1
v_gene: TRBV19
j_gene: TRBJ1-3
CDR3nt: TGTGCCAGTAATGCGAGGACAGGGGCTGGACACACCATATATTTT
CDR3aa: CASNARTGAGHTIYF

abundance: NA
d_gene: TRBD1
v_gene: TRBV10-3
j_gene: TRBJ2-3
CDR3nt: TGTGCCATCAGCACATCCGGGACAGCTAGCACAGATACGCAGTATTTT
CDR3aa: CAISTSGTASTDTQYF

abundance: NA
d_gene: TRBD1
v_gene: TRBV6-6
j_gene: TRBJ2-5
CDR3nt: TGTGCCAGCAGTTACTCTGCAGGGGGCGCGGGGGAGACCCAGTACTTC
CDR3aa: CASSYSAGGAGETQYF

abundance: NA
d_gene: TRBD2
v_gene: TRBV11-3
j_gene: TRBJ2-3
CDR3nt: TGTGCCAGCAGCCGCGCGGGAGCGGGTACGCAGTATTTT
CDR3aa: CASSRAGAGTQYF

abundance: NA
d_gene: NA
v_gene: TRBV7-2
j_gene: TRBJ1-1
CDR3nt: TGTGCCAGCAGCTTTGGAGGAAGAACTGAAGCTTTCTTT
CDR3aa: CASSFGGRTEAFF

abundance: NA
d_gene: TRBD2
v_gene: TRBV15
j_gene: TRBJ2-5
CDR3nt: TGTGCCACCAGCAGAGCTAGCGGGATGGGAGAGACCCAGTACTTC
CDR3aa: CATSRASGMGETQYF

abundance: NA
d_gene: NA
v_gene: TRBV19
j_gene: TRBJ2-3
CDR3nt: TGTGCCAGTAGCTCTGTCAGCACAGATACGCAGTATTTT
CDR3aa: CASSSVSTDTQYF

abundance: NA
d_gene: NA
v_gene: TRBV6-5
j_gene: TRBJ1-3
CDR3nt: TGTGCCAGCAGGGACAGAGGAAACACCATATATTTT
CDR3aa: CASRDRGNTIYF

abundance: NA
d_gene: TRBD1
v_gene: TRBV9
j_gene: TRBJ2-1
CDR3nt: TGTGCCAGCAGCGTCGACAGGGCCAATGAGCAGTTCTTC
CDR3aa: CASSVDRANEQFF

abundance: NA
d_gene: TRBD1
v_gene: TRBV5-5
j_gene: TRBJ1-2
CDR3nt: TGTGCCAGCAGCTTGCCGCGGGACAGGGACGACGGCTACACCTTC
CDR3aa: CASSLPRDRDDGYTF

abundance: NA
d_gene: NA
v_gene: TRBV4-3
j_gene: TRBJ2-5
CDR3nt: TGCGCCAGCAGCCCTTCAGGTACCCTGGAGACCCAGTACTTC
CDR3aa: CASSPSGTLETQYF

abundance: NA
d_gene: NA
v_gene: TRBV12-5
j_gene: TRBJ2-5
CDR3nt: TGTGCTAGTGGTTTGGGGACAAGGGCGCCGGAAGGGACCCAGTACTTC
CDR3aa: CASGLGTRAPEGTQYF

abundance: once
d_gene: TRBD1
v_gene: TRBV28
j_gene: TRBJ2-7
CDR3nt: TGTGCCAGCAGTTTACCGCAGGGGGCAAGGGAGCAGTACTTC
CDR3aa: CASSLPQGAREQYF

abundance: NA
d_gene: TRBD2
v_gene: TRBV6-6
j_gene: TRBJ2-3
CDR3nt: TGTGCCAGCAGTTACTCGAATACAGCGGGAGGGGATACGCAGTATTTT
CDR3aa: CASSYSNTAGGDTQYF

abundance: NA
d_gene: NA
v_gene: TRBV27
j_gene: TRBJ1-2
CDR3nt: TGTGCCAGCAGTTTGAGGGGGTCCTACTATGGCTACACCTTC
CDR3aa: CASSLRGSYYGYTF

abundance: NA
d_gene: TRBD2
v_gene: TRBV7-9
j_gene: TRBJ2-1
CDR3nt: TGTGCCAGCAGCTTAGTGCTAGCGGGAACTGAGCAGTTCTTC
CDR3aa: CASSLVLAGTEQFF

abundance: NA
d_gene: NA
v_gene: TRBV30
j_gene: TRBJ1-1
CDR3nt: TGTGCCTGGAGTGTACGCAGGGGCACTGAAGCTTTCTTT
CDR3aa: CAWSVRRGTEAFF